The sample holds a few counts of the clone carrying this T cell receptor (beta chain). CDR1 and CDR2 from the germline V gene are SGHRS and YFSETQ. CDR3 length: 15 amino acids. V lost 0 bases, J lost 3 bases, and 13 bases lay in between. An approximately 130-subject validation cohort, separate from the roughly 700-subject first cohort, supplied the donors. The method was immunoSEQ multiplex PCR; TCRdb's version includes in-frame clones alone and lacks a portion of them. The sample shows around 350,000 clones, about nine tenths of them seen only once. The data were obtained in a study of cytomegalovirus exposure and HLA in healthy donors. Turning to the study itself: The approximately 120 validation repertoires, a later analysis reported, used the same platform as the approximately 650 first-cohort repertoires.

V and J are TRBV5-1 and TRBJ2-7, with a tentative D call TRBD1 (5 bases). This sequence was found in a woman aged 18-29 years in good health and CMV-seronegative. Source material: PBMCs. The CDR3 nucleotides are TGCGCCAGCAGCTTGGGGCCAGGGTCCTACTACGAGCAGTACTTC. This encodes CASSLGPGSYYEQYF. Complete variable domain (other parts from reference TRBV5-1 and TRBJ2-7): KAGVTQTPRYLIKTRGQQVTLSCSPISGHRSVSWYQQTPGQGLQFLFEYFSETQRNKGNFPGRFSGRQFSNSRSEMNVSTLELGDSALYLCASSLGPGSYYEQYFGPGTRLTVT.